In its sample, the clone carrying this TCR beta chain was seen once. These data are taken from a study of blood T cell repertoires in COVID-19. Using immunoSEQ multiplex PCR, the repertoire was profiled, and TCRdb retains in-frame clones only, with some absent. This sample has some 200,000 clones; 87% occur once, and the top ten carry 20% to 25%. The V gene end was trimmed by 5 bases and the J gene end by 4 bases; junction bases not matched to a gene: 8. Germline CDR1 and CDR2: MNHEY and SVGAGI. The CDR3 extends over 15 amino acids. Material for sequencing was peripheral blood. The V gene is TRBV6-5, the J gene TRBJ2-3; 8 bases are a match to TRBD2. This TCR derives from a man in his fifties or sixties with active or convalescent COVID-19. The CDR3 nucleotides are TGTGCCAGCAGTCGTAGCGGGGTGCGGGCAGATACGCAGTATTTT. Protein: CASSRSGVRADTQYF.